Presented here are 29 T cell receptor beta chains from one specimen sequenced in a study of blood T cell repertoires in COVID-19. Clones were sequenced by immunoSEQ multiplex PCR, and TCRdb holds only the in-frame ones, with some missing. The data contain roughly 150,000 clones, approximately 90% of them singletons. Sequenced sample: peripheral blood. These receptors came from a man aged 45-65 years who had recovered from COVID-19.

In DNA, the CDR3 is TGTGCCAGCAGCTGGACAGGGGTGAGCACTGAAGCTTTCTTT. Encoded protein: CASSWTGVSTEAFF. The chain employs TRBV6-5 and TRBJ1-1; 9 positions agree with TRBD1. This CDR3 comprises 14 residues. Germline V lookup: CDR1 MNHEY, CDR2 SVGAGI. V lost 6 bases, J lost 4 bases, and 6 bases stayed unmatched.

This chain connects TRBV7-6 to TRBJ1-3; 10 bases agree with TRBD1. Germline trimming cut 5 bases from V and 0 bases from J; bases unmatched to any gene: 13. Germline V gene lookup returns CDR1 SGHVS and CDR2 FNYEAQ. The CDR3 contains 19 residues. The CDR3 sequence: CASSPRQGAGWSSGNTIYF. The CDR3 DNA is TGTGCCAGCAGCCCAAGACAGGGGGCCGGATGGAGCTCTGGAAACACCATATATTTT.

V usage is TRBV5-1 and J usage is TRBJ2-7; D unclear. The CDR3 sequence is 14 residues long. The germline V gene has CDR1 SGHRS and CDR2 YFSETQ. The ends were cut back, 0 bases at V and 6 bases at J, with 13 bases in the middle. CDR3 in DNA: TGCGCCAGCAGCTTGGATCTGGTTCACATCGAGCAGTACTTC. Protein product: CASSLDLVHIEQYF.

The V gene is TRBV4-1, the J gene TRBJ2-1; D not resolved. V lost 3 bases to trimming and J lost 2 bases, with 8 bases between them. The CDR3 is made up of 14 amino acids. Germline V CDR1 and CDR2: MGHRA, YSYEKL. The CDR3 nucleotides are TGCGCCAGCAGCCAGAGAGACACCTACAATGAGCAGTTCTTC. As protein: CASSQRDTYNEQFF.

V and J are TRBV5-4 and TRBJ2-2, with a weak D call TRBD1 (5 bases). Germline loops: CDR1 SGHNT, CDR2 YYREEE (reference sequence). CDR3 length: 12 residues. V lost 7 bases and J lost 5, with 9 bases in between. In DNA, the CDR3 is TGTGCCAGCTACACAGGTACCGGGGAGCTGTTTTTT. This translates into CASYTGTGELFF.

The rearrangement joins TRBV28 to TRBJ2-7, with a possible D match to TRBD1 (5 bases). Trimming removed 6 bases from V and 2 bases from J, with 11 bases in between. The CDR3 contains 13 residues. The V gene's germline CDR1 is MDHEN and CDR2 SYDVKM. CDR3 nucleotides: TGTGCCAGCAGGGAGACAGCCACCTACGAGCAGTACTTC. Translating it yields CASRETATYEQYF.

This chain connects TRBV6-5 to TRBJ2-5; TRBD2 matches at 7 bases. The length of the CDR3 is 12 residues. Trimming cost V 10 bases and J 4 bases; bases outside gene matches: 6. From germline, CDR1 is MNHEY and CDR2 SVGAGI. CDR3: CATTLAGETQYF. The DNA for the CDR3 is TGTGCCACGACATTAGCGGGAGAGACCCAGTACTTC.

The chain is built from TRBV7-9 and TRBJ2-5, with 9 positions matching TRBD1. The germline CDR1 and CDR2 sequences are SEHNR and FQNEAQ (reference sequence). Losses at the gene ends were 4 bases for V and 3 bases for J; bases not matched to a gene: 6. This CDR3 region has 15 residues. CDR3 in amino acids: CASSWGQGWEETQYF. The CDR3, as DNA: TGTGCCAGCAGCTGGGGACAGGGTTGGGAAGAGACCCAGTACTTC.

This chain connects TRBV24-1 to TRBJ2-3; D gene unclear. The V gene's germline CDR1 is KGHDR and CDR2 SFDVKD. The CDR3 is 16 amino acids. Trimming shortened V by 4 bases and J by 2 bases, and 15 bases separated the two germline ends. The chain's CDR3 is CATSDRKAGHTDTQYF. CDR3 nucleotide sequence: TGTGCCACCAGTGACCGAAAAGCTGGGCACACAGATACGCAGTATTTT.

This clone was detected once. The chain joins TRBV5-4 to TRBJ2-5; D may be TRBD2 (5 bases). CDR1 and CDR2 from the germline V gene are SGHNT and YYREEE (reference sequence). This CDR3 is 16 amino acids long. The V gene lost 1 base and the J gene lost 4 bases, with 17 bases spanning the gap. The CDR3 loop reads CASSLFLGSGGETQYF. The CDR3 nucleotides are TGTGCCAGCAGCTTGTTTCTGGGCTCCGGAGGAGAGACCCAGTACTTC.

This clone is a singleton in its sample. The chain couples TRBV15 to TRBJ2-5; possible D gene TRBD2, 6 bases. The V gene lost 0 bases and the J gene lost 5 bases, with 22 bases spanning the gap. The CDR3 is made up of 18 amino acids. CDR1 LNHNV and CDR2 YYDKDF come from the germline V gene (reference sequence). The CDR3 coding sequence is TGTGCCACCAGCAGAGATCTATCTACCGCGGGGCTGAGGGAGACCCAGTACTTC. Protein: CATSRDLSTAGLRETQYF.

This clone was seen a single time. The gene calls are TRBV2 and TRBJ1-1; 7 bases map to TRBD1. The CDR3 is 15 amino acids. CDR1 and CDR2 (germline): SNHLY, FYNNEI. Trimming at V came to 4 bases and at J to 5 bases, leaving 10 bases not matched to a gene. The CDR3 spells CASSGGATGQTEAFF. CDR3 sequence (DNA): TGTGCCAGCAGTGGCGGAGCGACAGGGCAAACTGAAGCTTTCTTT.

V gene TRBV10-3 combines with J gene TRBJ2-1; TRBD2 is a possible D gene (5 bases). This CDR3 is built from 16 residues. Germline CDR1 and CDR2: ENHRY and SYGVKD. V gave up 2 bases and J gave up 4 bases, with 15 bases separating them. The CDR3 spells CAISEPGEGEYNEQFF. CDR3 bases: TGTGCCATCAGTGAGCCGGGCGAGGGCGAATACAATGAGCAGTTCTTC.

This chain links TRBV6-5 with TRBJ1-1; unclear D gene. V was cut by 11 bases and J by 3 bases, with 16 bases left in between. Looked up from germline, CDR1 is MNHEY and CDR2 is SVGAGI. The CDR3 spans 13 residues. The CDR3 bases are TGTGCCGGTACGGTGGGAGCTGACACTGAAGCTTTCTTT. Encoded protein: CAGTVGADTEAFF.

This clone was found once. Other DNA sequences from this sample encode an identical CDR3 as well. This chain uses TRBV12-3 or TRBV12-4 with TRBJ1-2; possibly TRBD1 for D (5 bases). The CDR3 contains 13 residues. Trimming shortened V by 2 bases and J by 1 base, and 5 bases separated the two germline ends. CDR3 residues: CASSLQGNYGYTF. As DNA, the CDR3 is TGTGCCAGCAGTTTACAGGGTAACTATGGCTACACCTTC.

The V gene is TRBV6-1, the J gene TRBJ2-2; D is possibly TRBD2 (5 bases). Germline CDR1 is MNHNS and CDR2 is SASEGT. The V and J ends lost 3 bases and 7 bases respectively, with 12 bases between them. CDR3 length: 14 amino acids. As DNA, the CDR3 is TGTGCCAGCAGTGACGCGGGTCTGATCGGGGAGCTGTTTTTT. Protein sequence: CASSDAGLIGELFF.

This chain uses TRBV5-1 with TRBJ2-7; 7 bases agree with TRBD1. After removal of 3 bases from V and 0 bases from J, the junction contained 3 bases not matched to a gene. The length of the CDR3 is 14 residues. Germline lookup yields CDR1 SGHRS and CDR2 YFSETQ. For the CDR3, the DNA is TGCGCCAGCAGCTCTAGGACAGGCTCCTACGAGCAGTACTTC. Translation gives CASSSRTGSYEQYF.

The chain links TRBV5-6 to TRBJ2-7, with 8 bases fitting TRBD2. Germline CDR1 SGHDT, CDR2 YYEEEE. Trimming at V came to 5 bases and at J to 0 bases, leaving 7 bases not matched to a gene. The CDR3 runs to 15 residues. CDR3 loop: CASRSSGRSSYEQYF. The CDR3 DNA follows: TGTGCCAGCAGGTCTAGCGGGCGAAGCTCCTACGAGCAGTACTTC. The full variable domain, its missing parts supplied by reference TRBV5-6 and TRBJ2-7, is DAGVTQSPTHLIKTRGQQVTLRCSPKSGHDTVSWYQQALGQGPQFIFQYYEEEERQRGNFPDRFSGHQFPNYSSELNVNALLLGDSALYLCASRSSGRSSYEQYFGPGTRLTVT.

This clone was seen once. The chain carries TRBV6-2 or TRBV6-3 and TRBJ1-5; perhaps TRBD1 as D (6 bases). The CDR3 has 15 amino acids. CDR1 is MNHEY, CDR2 SVGEGT, per germline. Trimming shortened V by 5 bases and J by 4 bases, and 15 bases separated the two germline ends. In nucleotides, the CDR3 is TGTGCCAGCAGTGCCAGGGGTCGCTTAAATCAGCCCCAGCATTTT. Translation: CASSARGRLNQPQHF.

The V gene is TRBV7-2, the J gene TRBJ1-4; D possibly corresponds to TRBD1 (6 bases). The CDR3 has 14 residues. Germline V gene lookup returns CDR1 SGHTA and CDR2 FQGNSA. With 5 bases removed from V and 8 bases from J, the gap between germline ends came to 15 bases. In DNA, the CDR3 is TGTGCCAGCAGCCTGCAATCAAGGGGGGAAAAACTGTTTTTT. Amino acids: CASSLQSRGEKLFF.

This chain uses TRBV19 with TRBJ1-2, with 9 bases lining up with TRBD1. Germline V gives CDR1 LNHDA, CDR2 SQIVND (reference sequence). The CDR3 is made up of 15 amino acids. Trimming took 3 bases from V and 2 from J; bases not matched to a gene: 4. The CDR3 sequence is CASSIPDRGNYGYTF. In DNA, the CDR3 is TGTGCCAGTAGTATCCCGGACAGGGGAAACTATGGCTACACCTTC.

The table lists this clone with a few counts. This chain uses TRBV29-1 with TRBJ2-7; TRBD2 matches 10 bases. This CDR3 has 14 amino acids. After removal of 4 bases from V and 2 bases from J, the junction contained 5 bases not matched to a gene. Germline V gene sequence: CDR1 SQVTM, CDR2 ANQGSEA. The CDR3 region has the DNA TGCAGCGTTGTATTAGCGGGAGGCCCCTACGAGCAGTACTTC. It specifies CSVVLAGGPYEQYF.

Concerning this clone itself: The sample carries other DNA sequences with the same CDR3. The genes are TRBV27 and TRBJ1-2, with 9 positions matching TRBD1. Germline trimming cut 5 bases from V and 4 bases from J; bases unmatched to any gene: 8. CDR1 and CDR2 from the germline V gene are MNHEY and SMNVEV (reference sequence). CDR3 length: 15 residues. The CDR3 region is CASSPPGQGIYGYTF. DNA of the CDR3: TGTGCCAGCAGTCCCCCGGGACAGGGAATCTATGGCTACACCTTC.

J is TRBJ2-1 and V is TRBV6-5; 9 bases align to TRBD1. Germline CDR1 reads MNHEY; CDR2 reads SVGAGI. V trimming: 8 bases; J trimming: 6 bases; junction bases outside the gene matches: 2. There are 12 residues in the CDR3. The CDR3 loop is CASHRGLNEQFF. CDR3 coding DNA: TGTGCCAGCCACAGGGGGCTCAATGAGCAGTTCTTC.

The count of this clone is one. The J gene is TRBJ2-4, the V gene TRBV7-9; a possible D gene is TRBD2 (6 bases). Germline assignment: CDR1 SEHNR and CDR2 FQNEAQ (reference sequence). The CDR3 runs to 12 residues. V gave up 7 bases and J gave up 8 bases, with 12 bases separating them. The CDR3 sequence is CASTSREDIQYF. The CDR3 coding sequence is TGTGCCAGCACCTCCAGGGAGGACATTCAGTACTTC.

This chain links TRBV6-2 or TRBV6-3 with TRBJ1-5, with D uncertain. This CDR3 region has 13 residues. Germline CDR1 reads MNHEY; CDR2 reads SVGEGT. Trimming took off 2 bases at V and 5 bases at J, with 7 bases between the two ends. The CDR3 here is CASSYELHQPQHF. The CDR3 nucleotides are TGTGCCAGCAGTTACGAACTTCATCAGCCCCAGCATTTT.

The gene calls are TRBV5-4 and TRBJ2-3, with 12 bases fitting TRBD1. The CDR3 spans 15 residues. Germline V CDR1 and CDR2: SGHNT, YYREEE (reference sequence). V was pared by 4 bases and J by 3 bases, with 3 bases of the junction left unmatched. The CDR3 DNA follows: TGTGCCAGCAGCCCGGGACAGGGGGCGACAGATACGCAGTATTTT. This translates into CASSPGQGATDTQYF.

This clone was counted only a few times. This chain joins TRBV6-4 and TRBJ2-2, with TRBD2 identical over 12 bases. The V gene's germline CDR1 is MRHNA and CDR2 SNTAGT. The junction had 3 bases not matched to a gene; V was cut back by 5 bases and J by 5 bases. The CDR3 loop spans 15 amino acids. The CDR3 nucleotides read TGTGCCAGCAGTCCCGGACTAGCGGGGACCGGGGAGCTGTTTTTT. The encoded protein is CASSPGLAGTGELFF.

This clone was observed many times. The gene calls are TRBV27 and TRBJ2-7, with D unresolved. Germline lookup yields CDR1 MNHEY and CDR2 SMNVEV (reference sequence). The CDR3 is made up of 13 amino acids. The V and J ends lost 5 bases and 5 bases respectively, with 13 bases between them. CDR3 loop: CASSPPARHEQYF. CDR3 DNA: TGTGCCAGCAGTCCCCCTGCCAGGCACGAGCAGTACTTC.